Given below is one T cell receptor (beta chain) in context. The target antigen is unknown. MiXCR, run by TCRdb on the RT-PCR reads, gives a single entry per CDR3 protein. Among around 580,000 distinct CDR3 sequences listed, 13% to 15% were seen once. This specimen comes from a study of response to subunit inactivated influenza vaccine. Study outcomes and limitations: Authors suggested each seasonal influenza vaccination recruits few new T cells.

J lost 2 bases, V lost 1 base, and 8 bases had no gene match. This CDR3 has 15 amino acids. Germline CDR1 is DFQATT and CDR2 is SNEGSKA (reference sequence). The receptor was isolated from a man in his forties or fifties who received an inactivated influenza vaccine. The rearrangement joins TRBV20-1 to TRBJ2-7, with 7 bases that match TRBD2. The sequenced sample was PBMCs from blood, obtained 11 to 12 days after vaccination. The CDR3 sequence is CSARVRTGTTYEQYF. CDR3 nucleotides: TGCAGTGCTAGAGTTCGAACCGGGACTACCTACGAGCAGTACTTC.